These 8 T cell receptor beta chains share one sample of origin, sequenced in a study of blood T cell repertoires in COVID-19. The data were produced by immunoSEQ multiplex PCR, yet TCRdb's version contains in-frame clones alone and is incomplete. The repertoire holds some 270,000 clones, about nine tenths seen once, with approximately 2% in the top ten. Sequenced material: PBMCs or T cells enriched from blood (not recorded which). These receptors were obtained from a woman aged 55 to 70 who had recovered from COVID-19.

CDR3 sequence (DNA): TGTGCCAGCGCCCGACAGGGCGATAATTCACCCCTCCACTTT. Protein product: CASARQGDNSPLHF. The V and J genes are TRBV2 and TRBJ1-6; 7 bases are shared with TRBD1. Germline V gives CDR1 SNHLY, CDR2 FYNNEI. V shed 8 bases, J shed 5 bases, and the junction held 6 bases outside the gene matches. The CDR3 runs to 14 residues.

This clone was found once. The V call is TRBV11-3, the J call TRBJ2-7, with TRBD2 as a possible D gene (6 bases). Germline V CDR1 and CDR2: SGHNT, YENEEA. Trimming took off 5 bases at V and 6 bases at J, with 17 bases between the two ends. The CDR3 contains 14 residues. In DNA form, the CDR3 reads TGTGCCAGCAGCCCCACGCGGGGAGTTATCGAGCAGTACTTC. It encodes CASSPTRGVIEQYF.

As to this clone: One end of the junction is discordant with germline, which a read error may explain. The rearrangement uses TRBV11-2 and TRBJ1-1, with TRBD1 identical over 8 bases. Per the germline V gene, CDR1 is SGHAT and CDR2 is FQNNGV. The CDR3 covers 13 residues. The CDR3 loop is CASSLVPGTGGDF. As DNA, the CDR3 is TGTGCCAGCAGCTTAGTACCCGGGACAGGCGGGGATTTT.

The genes are TRBV11-2 and TRBJ1-2, with 7 bases fitting TRBD1. The V gene's germline CDR1 is SGHAT and CDR2 FQNNGV. CDR3 length equals 16 residues. Losses at the gene ends were 1 base for V and 2 bases for J; bases not matched to a gene: 7. This chain's CDR3 is CASSLVGQKKNYGYTF. CDR3 DNA: TGTGCCAGCAGCTTAGTGGGACAGAAAAAGAACTATGGCTACACCTTC.

V is TRBV19 and J is TRBJ1-2, with TRBD1 identical over 10 bases. Trimming cost V 8 bases and J 6 bases; bases outside gene matches: 9. Germline loops: CDR1 LNHDA, CDR2 SQIVND (reference sequence). This CDR3 contains 14 residues. The CDR3 DNA sequence: TGTGCCAGTCAAAGGACAGGGGGGTCCGATGGCTACACCTTC. The encoded protein is CASQRTGGSDGYTF.

This sequence joins TRBV5-1 and TRBJ1-2, with 7 bases matching TRBD1. V was clipped by 3 bases and J by 6 bases; unmatched bases: 8. CDR1 is SGHRS and CDR2 is YFSETQ in the germline V gene. The CDR3 is made up of 14 amino acids. CDR3 amino acids: CASSWGDSLDGYTF. The CDR3 bases are TGCGCCAGCAGCTGGGGGGACAGCCTCGATGGCTACACCTTC.

The chain combines TRBV29-1 with TRBJ1-3, with D tentatively TRBD1 (5 bases). Germline V gene data show CDR1 as SQVTM and CDR2 as ANQGSEA. Trimming left V 7 bases short and J 6 bases short, with 13 bases between. The CDR3 is made up of 12 amino acids. The CDR3 reads CSAWGGENTIYF. Here the CDR3 DNA reads TGCAGCGCATGGGGGGGAGAAAACACCATATATTTT.

The rearrangement uses TRBV30 and TRBJ1-1; 8 bases are a match to TRBD1. The germline V gene has CDR1 GTSNPN and CDR2 SVGIG (reference sequence). J gave up 6 bases and V 8 bases, and 17 bases lay outside the gene matches. The CDR3 is 15 amino acids. Here the CDR3 reads CAAGGAFGTPAEAFF. The CDR3 DNA reads TGTGCCGCAGGGGGCGCTTTTGGAACTCCTGCTGAAGCTTTCTTT.